These 27 T cell receptor beta chains came from one sample sequenced in a study of T cell changes during pregnancy in multiple sclerosis. Profiling relied on immunoSEQ multiplex PCR, and the TCRdb table lists in-frame clones only, not all of them. The sample consists of roughly 67,000 clones, roughly nine tenths of them appearing once. Sequenced here: peripheral blood, sampled in the second trimester of pregnancy. The receptors shown here come from a female donor with multiple sclerosis, enrolled in a pregnancy study.

This chain uses TRBV6-5 with TRBJ2-7, with 7 positions matching TRBD1. The CDR3 totals 15 residues. The germline gives CDR1 MNHEY, CDR2 SVGAGI. V lost 8 bases to trimming and J lost 3 bases; unmatched junction nucleotides: 13. The CDR3 sequence: CASGPPDREVYEQYF. The CDR3 nucleotides read TGTGCCAGCGGTCCCCCTGACAGGGAAGTCTACGAGCAGTACTTC.

The chain joins TRBV7-2 to TRBJ1-6; D not certain. Trimming cost V 1 base and J 7 bases, with 8 bases left between them. This CDR3 has 14 residues. Germline values: CDR1 SGHTA, CDR2 FQGNSA. The CDR3 loop reads CASSLGARNSPLHF. The CDR3 region has the DNA TGTGCCAGCAGCTTAGGAGCGAGGAATTCACCCCTCCACTTT.

The V gene is TRBV6-1, the J gene TRBJ1-5, with D perhaps matching TRBD1 (6 bases). The CDR3 is 16 amino acids. In germline, CDR1 is MNHNS, CDR2 SASEGT. V was pared by 0 bases and J by 5 bases, with 14 bases between. The CDR3 spells CASSEAPDRRHQPQHF. CDR3 coding DNA: TGTGCCAGCAGTGAAGCGCCGGACAGACGCCATCAGCCCCAGCATTTT.

The gene calls are TRBV19 and TRBJ1-5; 10 bases line up with TRBD1. Germline CDR1 reads LNHDA; CDR2 reads SQIVND (reference sequence). The V segment lost 3 bases and the J segment 2 bases; nucleotides outside the gene matches: 1. This CDR3 region has 15 residues. CDR3 amino acids: CASSIGQGGNQPQHF. In DNA form, the CDR3 reads TGTGCCAGTAGTATCGGACAGGGGGGCAATCAGCCCCAGCATTTT.

The rearrangement joins TRBV7-7 to TRBJ1-1, with D unresolved. Germline values: CDR1 SSHAT, CDR2 FNYEAQ (reference sequence). The CDR3 length is 13 residues. V lost 5 bases and J 3 bases, leaving 10 bases between the germline ends. The chain's CDR3 is CASSPGFDTEAFF. The DNA of the CDR3 is TGTGCCAGCAGCCCCGGGTTTGACACTGAAGCTTTCTTT. The full variable domain, in which reference TRBV7-7 and TRBJ1-1 provide the parts outside the CDR3, is GAGVSQSPRYKVTKRGQDVTLRCDPISSHATLYWYQQALGQGPEFLTYFNYEAQPDKSGLPSDRFSAERPEGSISTLTIQRTEQRDSAMYRCASSPGFDTEAFFGQGTRLTVV.

The chain is built from TRBV5-5 and TRBJ2-7, with TRBD1 as a possible D gene (5 bases). The CDR3 has 15 residues. The germline gives CDR1 SGHKS, CDR2 YYEKEE (reference sequence). Deletions cut 5 bases from V and 4 bases from J, with 19 bases between. CDR3 residues: CASSLLGQGLYEQYF. The CDR3 DNA is TGTGCCAGCAGTCTCCTAGGCCAGGGTCTTTACGAGCAGTACTTC.

V is TRBV5-6 and J is TRBJ1-1; 7 bases map to TRBD1. Per the germline V gene, CDR1 is SGHDT and CDR2 is YYEEEE. Losses at the gene ends were 0 bases for V and 1 base for J; bases not matched to a gene: 6. The CDR3 totals 16 residues. The CDR3 loop is CASSLAPGQWNTEAFF. The DNA of the CDR3 is TGTGCCAGCAGCTTGGCACCGGGACAGTGGAACACTGAAGCTTTCTTT. Supplemented by reference TRBV5-6 and TRBJ1-1, the full variable domain reads DAGVTQSPTHLIKTRGQQVTLRCSPKSGHDTVSWYQQALGQGPQFIFQYYEEEERQRGNFPDRFSGHQFPNYSSELNVNALLLGDSALYLCASSLAPGQWNTEAFFGQGTRLTVV.

The V gene is TRBV5-1, the J gene TRBJ1-1, with D maybe TRBD1 (6 bases). The CDR3 extends over 14 amino acids. Per the germline V gene, CDR1 is SGHRS and CDR2 is YFSETQ. The V end lost 4 bases, the J end lost 6 bases, and 16 bases lay between the germline ends. This CDR3 is CASSGGYRDAEAFF. The CDR3 DNA is TGCGCCAGCAGCGGGGGTTACAGGGACGCTGAAGCTTTCTTT.

The V gene is TRBV9, the J gene TRBJ2-7; 7 bases agree with TRBD2. CDR1 and CDR2 (germline): SGDLS, YYNGEE. The CDR3 length is 15 residues. With 1 base clipped from V and 9 bases from J, the junction kept 13 bases outside the gene matches. DNA of the CDR3: TGTGCCAGCAGCGTAATGCTAGCGGACGTAACCGGGCAGTACTTC. Translated, it gives CASSVMLADVTGQYF.

This clone has a handful of counts. V is TRBV7-2 and J is TRBJ2-7, with D possibly TRBD1 on 6 matching bases. CDR1 and CDR2 (germline): SGHTA, FQGNSA. The CDR3 is made up of 14 amino acids. With 4 bases removed from V and 2 bases from J, the gap between germline ends came to 12 bases. The CDR3 loop is CASSYGDNTYEQYF. CDR3 bases: TGTGCCAGCAGCTACGGGGACAACACCTACGAGCAGTACTTC.

This chain connects TRBV2 to TRBJ1-2, with TRBD1 as a possible D gene (5 bases). V was pared by 8 bases and J by 1 base, with 11 bases between. The CDR3 extends over 13 amino acids. Germline CDR1 SNHLY, CDR2 FYNNEI. The CDR3 here is CASWSRDNYGYTF. The CDR3 DNA sequence: TGTGCCAGCTGGAGCAGGGATAACTATGGCTACACCTTC.

This clone came up once. V is TRBV5-4 and J is TRBJ2-3; 13 bases align to TRBD2. With V trimmed by 0 bases and J by 1 base, 5 bases remained unmatched. The CDR3 sequence is 18 residues long. Looked up from germline, CDR1 is SGHNT and CDR2 is YYREEE (reference sequence). The CDR3 DNA follows: TGTGCCAGCAGCTTGGCCCTCGGACTAGCGGGAGGCACAGATACGCAGTATTTT. As protein: CASSLALGLAGGTDTQYF.

This clone was counted a few times. In DNA, the CDR3 is TGTGCCAGCAGTGAGGGCAGTTATAATTCACCCCTCCACTTT. Residues: CASSEGSYNSPLHF. J is TRBJ1-6 and V is TRBV2; no reliable D call. The ends were cut back, 3 bases at V and 4 bases at J, with 7 bases in the middle. CDR3 length: 14 amino acids. CDR1 and CDR2 from the germline V gene are SNHLY and FYNNEI.

The rearrangement joins TRBV5-1 to TRBJ1-4, with TRBD1 as a possible D gene (5 bases). CDR1 is SGHRS, CDR2 YFSETQ, per germline. V was clipped by 6 bases and J by 5 bases, with 20 bases between them. The CDR3 runs to 16 residues. The CDR3 sequence: CASTPTLGQGNEKLFF. CDR3 coding DNA: TGCGCCAGCACCCCTACTCTGGGGCAGGGAAATGAAAAACTGTTTTTT. Based on the CDR3 plus reference TRBV5-1 and TRBJ1-4, the full variable domain is KAGVTQTPRYLIKTRGQQVTLSCSPISGHRSVSWYQQTPGQGLQFLFEYFSETQRNKGNFPGRFSGRQFSNSRSEMNVSTLELGDSALYLCASTPTLGQGNEKLFFGSGTQLSVL.

The chain couples TRBV29-1 to TRBJ2-2; weak D call: TRBD2 (6 bases). The CDR3 runs to 13 residues. Per the germline V gene, CDR1 is SQVTM and CDR2 is ANQGSEA. V shed 4 bases and J shed 6 bases, with 12 bases lying between them. CDR3 loop: CSVVLEGPGELFF. As DNA, the CDR3 is TGCAGCGTTGTACTGGAGGGACCCGGGGAGCTGTTTTTT.

The chain links TRBV19 to TRBJ2-5; weak D call: TRBD1 (5 bases). Trimming removed 3 bases from V and 5 bases from J, with 16 bases in between. The germline V gene encodes CDR1 LNHDA and CDR2 SQIVND (reference sequence). This CDR3 region has 15 residues. CDR3 nucleotide sequence: TGTGCCAGTAGTATCTCGTCGGCAGGGAAGGAGACCCAGTACTTC. This sequence encodes CASSISSAGKETQYF. The full variable domain, with the rest looked up from reference TRBV19 and TRBJ2-5, is DGGITQSPKYLFRKEGQNVTLSCEQNLNHDAMYWYRQDPGQGLRLIYYSQIVNDFQKGDIAEGYSVSREKKESFPLTVTSAQKNPTAFYLCASSISSAGKETQYFGPGTRLLVL.

The rearrangement joins TRBV2 to TRBJ2-6; a weak D match, TRBD1 (5 bases). CDR1 SNHLY and CDR2 FYNNEI come from the germline V gene. This CDR3 has 16 residues. The germline V and J ends were trimmed by 2 bases and 0 bases, with 8 bases remaining between them. The CDR3 loop reads CASSESRDSGANVLTF. CDR3 DNA: TGTGCCAGCAGTGAATCCAGGGACTCTGGGGCCAACGTCCTGACTTTC.

This clone was recorded only once. The CDR3 sequence: CASSLSGGVSQDYGYTF. In nucleotides, the CDR3 is TGTGCCAGCAGTTTATCCGGGGGGGTTAGTCAGGACTATGGCTACACCTTC. V and J are TRBV27 and TRBJ1-2; D possibly corresponds to TRBD1 (5 bases). V gave up 0 bases and J gave up 3 bases, with 17 bases separating them. The germline CDR1 and CDR2 sequences are MNHEY and SMNVEV (reference sequence). This CDR3 has 17 amino acids.

CDR3 sequence: CASRGAGQGAPEQYF. The CDR3 bases are TGTGCCAGCAGAGGGGCAGGACAGGGGGCTCCCGAGCAGTACTTC. This chain links TRBV28 with TRBJ2-7; 11 positions agree with TRBD1. Germline V gene data show CDR1 as MDHEN and CDR2 as SYDVKM. The CDR3 is made up of 15 amino acids. V shed 6 bases, J shed 6 bases, and the junction held 10 bases outside the gene matches.

The CDR3 sequence is CASSLQAGGGTDTQYF. The CDR3 DNA is TGTGCCAGCAGCCTCCAAGCGGGGGGGGGTACAGATACGCAGTATTTT. The chain joins TRBV7-3 to TRBJ2-3, with 10 bases matching TRBD2. The CDR3 runs 16 residues. From germline, CDR1 is SGHTA and CDR2 FQGTGA. Trimming took 5 bases from V and 3 from J; bases not matched to a gene: 8.

The chain carries TRBV5-8 and TRBJ2-2, with a weak D call TRBD1 (5 bases). Germline lookup yields CDR1 SGHTS and CDR2 YDEGEE. With 6 bases removed from V and 7 bases from J, the gap between germline ends came to 13 bases. The CDR3 runs to 13 residues. The CDR3 nucleotides are TGTGCCAGCACCCGAAGGGGTATCGGGGAGCTGTTTTTT. It yields the protein CASTRRGIGELFF.

Only one count was recorded for this clone. The chain recombines TRBV6-1 with TRBJ2-1; 7 positions match TRBD2. This CDR3 comprises 14 residues. V lost 8 bases to trimming and J lost 6 bases; unmatched junction nucleotides: 10. Germline assignment: CDR1 MNHNS and CDR2 SASEGT. CDR3 protein: CASCYWGGSNEQFF. The CDR3, as DNA: TGTGCCAGCTGCTATTGGGGGGGAAGCAATGAGCAGTTCTTC.

The rearrangement links TRBV11-2 to TRBJ2-6; a possible D gene is TRBD2 (6 bases). The CDR3 sequence is 18 residues long. The germline V and J ends were trimmed by 5 bases and 0 bases, with 17 bases remaining between them. The V gene's germline CDR1 is SGHAT and CDR2 FQNNGV. The CDR3, as DNA: TGTGCCAGCAGCCCGCTGGGGGACTCCTCCTCTGGGGCCAACGTCCTGACTTTC. Protein product: CASSPLGDSSSGANVLTF.

This chain links TRBV29-1 with TRBJ2-1, with D perhaps TRBD2 (5 bases). Per the germline V gene, CDR1 is SQVTM and CDR2 is ANQGSEA. Trimming took 2 bases from V and 8 from J, leaving 13 bases between them. The CDR3 is 13 amino acids. The CDR3 reads CSVEPAERDEQFF. The CDR3 DNA reads TGCAGCGTTGAACCGGCTGAGAGGGATGAGCAGTTCTTC.

This chain uses TRBV4-2 with TRBJ1-1; D gene ambiguous. Per the germline V gene, CDR1 is LGHNA and CDR2 is YNFKEQ. The CDR3 is 16 amino acids. The V end was cut by 1 base, the J end by 1 base, with 13 bases between. The CDR3 is CASSQALRTTNTEAFF. As DNA, the CDR3 is TGTGCCAGCAGCCAAGCTTTGAGGACTACGAACACTGAAGCTTTCTTT.

The rearrangement joins TRBV6-1 to TRBJ1-2; 10 bases line up with TRBD1. The CDR3 sequence is 15 residues long. Trimming at V came to 4 bases and at J to 7 bases, leaving 9 bases not matched to a gene. Looked up from germline, CDR1 is MNHNS and CDR2 is SASEGT. CDR3 in amino acids: CASSARTGGSGGYTF. CDR3 nucleotides: TGTGCCAGCAGTGCGCGGACAGGGGGTTCTGGTGGCTACACCTTC.

The chain joins TRBV6-5 to TRBJ1-4; D gene uncertain. Germline V gene data show CDR1 as MNHEY and CDR2 as SVGAGI. Trimming took 3 bases from V and 8 from J, leaving 4 bases between them. The CDR3 extends over 11 amino acids. Here the CDR3 reads CASSYGEKLFF. As DNA, the CDR3 is TGTGCCAGCAGTTATGGCGAAAAACTGTTTTTT.